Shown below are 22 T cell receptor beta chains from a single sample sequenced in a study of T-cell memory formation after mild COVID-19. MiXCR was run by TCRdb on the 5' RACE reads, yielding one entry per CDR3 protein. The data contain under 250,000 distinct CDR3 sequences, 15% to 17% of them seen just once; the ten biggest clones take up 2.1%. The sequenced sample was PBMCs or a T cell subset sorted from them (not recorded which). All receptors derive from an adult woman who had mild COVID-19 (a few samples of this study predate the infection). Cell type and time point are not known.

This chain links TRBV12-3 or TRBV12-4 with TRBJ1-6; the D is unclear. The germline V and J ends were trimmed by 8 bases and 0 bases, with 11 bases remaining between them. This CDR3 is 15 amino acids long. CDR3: CASCIQSSYNSPLHF. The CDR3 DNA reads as TGTGCCAGCTGTATCCAGAGCTCCTATAATTCACCCCTCCACTTT.

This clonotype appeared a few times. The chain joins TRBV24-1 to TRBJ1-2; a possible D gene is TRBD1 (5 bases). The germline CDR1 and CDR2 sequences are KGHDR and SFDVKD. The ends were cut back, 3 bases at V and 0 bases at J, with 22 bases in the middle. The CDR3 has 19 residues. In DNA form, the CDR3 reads TGTGCCACCAGTGATCTCCTCGGGGCAGGGCGAGAAACTAACTATGGCTACACCTTC. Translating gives CATSDLLGAGRETNYGYTF.

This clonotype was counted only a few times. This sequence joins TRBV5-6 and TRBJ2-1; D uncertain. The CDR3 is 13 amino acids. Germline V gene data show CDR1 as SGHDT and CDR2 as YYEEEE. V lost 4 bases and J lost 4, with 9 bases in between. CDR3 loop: CASSIRRYNEQFF. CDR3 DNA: TGTGCCAGCAGCATTAGACGTTACAATGAGCAGTTCTTC.

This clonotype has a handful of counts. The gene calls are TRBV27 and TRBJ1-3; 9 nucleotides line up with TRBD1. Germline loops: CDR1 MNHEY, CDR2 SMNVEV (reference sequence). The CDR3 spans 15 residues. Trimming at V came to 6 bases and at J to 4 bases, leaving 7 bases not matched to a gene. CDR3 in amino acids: CASRRTGVGGNTIYF. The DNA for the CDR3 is TGTGCCAGCAGAAGGACAGGGGTGGGGGGAAACACCATATATTTT.

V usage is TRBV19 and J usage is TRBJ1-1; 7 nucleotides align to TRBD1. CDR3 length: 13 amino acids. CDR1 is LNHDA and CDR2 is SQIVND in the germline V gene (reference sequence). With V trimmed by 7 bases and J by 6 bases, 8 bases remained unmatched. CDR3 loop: CASIMDRRSEAFF. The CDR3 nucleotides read TGTGCCAGTATCATGGACAGGCGATCTGAAGCTTTCTTT.

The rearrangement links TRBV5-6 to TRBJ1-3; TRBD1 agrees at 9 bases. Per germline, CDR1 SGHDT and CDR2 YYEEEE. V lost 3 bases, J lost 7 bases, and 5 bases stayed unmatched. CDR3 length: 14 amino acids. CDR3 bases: TGTGCCAGCAGCTGGACAGGGGTCCAGAACACCATATATTTT. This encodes CASSWTGVQNTIYF.

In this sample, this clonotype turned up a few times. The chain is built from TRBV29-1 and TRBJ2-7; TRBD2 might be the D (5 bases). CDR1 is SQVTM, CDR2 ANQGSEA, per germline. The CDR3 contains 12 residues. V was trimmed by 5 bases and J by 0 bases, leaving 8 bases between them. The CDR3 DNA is TGCAGCGTTAGGGAGTTCTCCTACGAGCAGTACTTC. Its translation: CSVREFSYEQYF.

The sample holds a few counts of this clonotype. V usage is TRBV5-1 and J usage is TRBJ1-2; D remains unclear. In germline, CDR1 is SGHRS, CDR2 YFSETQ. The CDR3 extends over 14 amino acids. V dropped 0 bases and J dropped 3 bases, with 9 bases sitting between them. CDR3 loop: CASSLDGLDYGYTF. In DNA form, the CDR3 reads TGCGCCAGCAGCTTGGACGGGTTAGACTATGGCTACACCTTC.

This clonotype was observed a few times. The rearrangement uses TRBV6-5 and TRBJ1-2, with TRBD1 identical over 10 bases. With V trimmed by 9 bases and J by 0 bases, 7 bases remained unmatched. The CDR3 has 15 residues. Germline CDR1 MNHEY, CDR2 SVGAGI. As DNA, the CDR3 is TGTGCCAGTAGGGACAGGGGTCTCGCTAACTATGGCTACACCTTC. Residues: CASRDRGLANYGYTF.

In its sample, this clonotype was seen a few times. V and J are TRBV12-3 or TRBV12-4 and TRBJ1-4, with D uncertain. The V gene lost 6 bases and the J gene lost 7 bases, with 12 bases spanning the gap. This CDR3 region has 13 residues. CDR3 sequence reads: CASSGQLGEKLFF. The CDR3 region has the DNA TGTGCCAGCAGCGGGCAGTTGGGTGAAAAACTGTTTTTT.

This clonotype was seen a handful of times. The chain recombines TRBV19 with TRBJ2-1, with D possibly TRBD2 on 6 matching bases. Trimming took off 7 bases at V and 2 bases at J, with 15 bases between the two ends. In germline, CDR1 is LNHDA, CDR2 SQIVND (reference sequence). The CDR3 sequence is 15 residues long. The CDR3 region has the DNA TGTGCCAGTACCCTCGCCGGGGGACCCTACAATGAGCAGTTCTTC. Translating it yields CASTLAGGPYNEQFF.

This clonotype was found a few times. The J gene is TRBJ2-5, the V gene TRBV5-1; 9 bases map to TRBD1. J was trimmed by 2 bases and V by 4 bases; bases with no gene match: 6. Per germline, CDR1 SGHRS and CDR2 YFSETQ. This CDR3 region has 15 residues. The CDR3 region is CASSLTGGRQETQYF. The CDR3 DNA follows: TGCGCCAGCAGCCTAACAGGGGGCAGACAAGAGACCCAGTACTTC.

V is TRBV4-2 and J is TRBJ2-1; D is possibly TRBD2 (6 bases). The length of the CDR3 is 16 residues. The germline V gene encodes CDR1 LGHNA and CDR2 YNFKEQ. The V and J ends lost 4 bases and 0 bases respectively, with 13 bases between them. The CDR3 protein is CASSPRRDYSYNEQFF. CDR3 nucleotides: TGTGCCAGCAGCCCCCGGCGGGATTACTCCTACAATGAGCAGTTCTTC.

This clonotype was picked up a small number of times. The CDR3 reads CSAREILTGIYGYTF. CDR3 in DNA: TGCAGTGCTAGGGAGATTCTAACAGGGATCTATGGCTACACCTTC. The rearrangement links TRBV20-1 to TRBJ1-2, with D maybe TRBD1 (6 bases). The germline gives CDR1 DFQATT, CDR2 SNEGSKA (reference sequence). The CDR3 sequence is 15 residues long. Trimming cost V 3 bases and J 4 bases, with 18 bases left between them.

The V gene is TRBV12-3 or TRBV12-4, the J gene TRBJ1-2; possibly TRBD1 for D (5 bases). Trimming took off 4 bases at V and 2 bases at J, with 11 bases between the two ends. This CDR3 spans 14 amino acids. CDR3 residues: CASSWTRTNYGYTF. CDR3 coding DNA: TGTGCCAGCAGTTGGACAAGAACCAACTATGGCTACACCTTC.

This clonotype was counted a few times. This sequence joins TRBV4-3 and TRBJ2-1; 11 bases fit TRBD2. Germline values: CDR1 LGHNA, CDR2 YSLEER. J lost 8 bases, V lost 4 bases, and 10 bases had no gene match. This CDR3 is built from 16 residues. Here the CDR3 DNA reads TGCGCCAGCAGCCCCATAGCGGGAGGGGGGGGCGATGAGCAGTTCTTC. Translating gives CASSPIAGGGGDEQFF.

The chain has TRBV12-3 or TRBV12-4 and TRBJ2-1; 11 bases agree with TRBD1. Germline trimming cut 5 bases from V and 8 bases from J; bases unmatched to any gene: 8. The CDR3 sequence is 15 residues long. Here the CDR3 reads CASSLSGTGGHEQFF. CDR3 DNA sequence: TGTGCCAGCAGTCTCAGCGGGACAGGGGGGCATGAGCAGTTCTTC.

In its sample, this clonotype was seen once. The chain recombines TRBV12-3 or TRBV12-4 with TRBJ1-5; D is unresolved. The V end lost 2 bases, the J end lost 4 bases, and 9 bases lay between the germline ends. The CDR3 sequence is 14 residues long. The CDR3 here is CASSLLPPNQPQHF. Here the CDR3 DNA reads TGTGCCAGCAGTTTACTGCCTCCAAATCAGCCCCAGCATTTT.

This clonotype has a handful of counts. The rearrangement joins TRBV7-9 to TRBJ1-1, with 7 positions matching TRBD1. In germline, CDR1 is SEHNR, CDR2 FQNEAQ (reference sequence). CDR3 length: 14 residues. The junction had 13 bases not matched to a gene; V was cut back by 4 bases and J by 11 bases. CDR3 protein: CASSSSGDSQLAFF. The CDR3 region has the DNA TGTGCCAGCAGCTCTTCCGGGGACAGCCAGCTTGCTTTCTTT. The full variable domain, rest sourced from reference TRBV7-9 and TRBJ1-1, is DTGVSQNPRHKITKRGQNVTFRCDPISEHNRLYWYRQTLGQGPEFLTYFQNEAQLEKSRLLSDRFSAERPKGSFSTLEIQRTEQGDSAMYLCASSSSGDSQLAFFGQGTRLTVV.

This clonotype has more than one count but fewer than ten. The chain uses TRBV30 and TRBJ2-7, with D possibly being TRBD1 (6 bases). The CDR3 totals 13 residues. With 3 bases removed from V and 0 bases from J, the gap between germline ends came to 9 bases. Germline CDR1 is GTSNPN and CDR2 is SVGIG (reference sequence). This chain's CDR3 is CAWRPGASYEQYF. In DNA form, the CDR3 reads TGTGCCTGGAGGCCAGGGGCCTCCTACGAGCAGTACTTC.

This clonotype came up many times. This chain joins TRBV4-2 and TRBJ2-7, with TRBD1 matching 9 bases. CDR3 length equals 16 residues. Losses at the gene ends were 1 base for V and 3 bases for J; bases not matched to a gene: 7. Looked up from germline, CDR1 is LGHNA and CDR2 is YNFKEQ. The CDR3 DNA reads TGTGCCAGCAGCCAAGTAGGACAGGGGAGCGGCTACGAGCAGTACTTC. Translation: CASSQVGQGSGYEQYF.

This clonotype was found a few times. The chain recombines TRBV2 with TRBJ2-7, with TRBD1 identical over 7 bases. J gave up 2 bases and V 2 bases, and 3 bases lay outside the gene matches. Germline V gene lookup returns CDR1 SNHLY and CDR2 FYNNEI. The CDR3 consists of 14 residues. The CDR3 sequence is CASSEQGETYEQYF. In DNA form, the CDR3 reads TGTGCCAGCAGTGAACAGGGGGAAACCTACGAGCAGTACTTC.